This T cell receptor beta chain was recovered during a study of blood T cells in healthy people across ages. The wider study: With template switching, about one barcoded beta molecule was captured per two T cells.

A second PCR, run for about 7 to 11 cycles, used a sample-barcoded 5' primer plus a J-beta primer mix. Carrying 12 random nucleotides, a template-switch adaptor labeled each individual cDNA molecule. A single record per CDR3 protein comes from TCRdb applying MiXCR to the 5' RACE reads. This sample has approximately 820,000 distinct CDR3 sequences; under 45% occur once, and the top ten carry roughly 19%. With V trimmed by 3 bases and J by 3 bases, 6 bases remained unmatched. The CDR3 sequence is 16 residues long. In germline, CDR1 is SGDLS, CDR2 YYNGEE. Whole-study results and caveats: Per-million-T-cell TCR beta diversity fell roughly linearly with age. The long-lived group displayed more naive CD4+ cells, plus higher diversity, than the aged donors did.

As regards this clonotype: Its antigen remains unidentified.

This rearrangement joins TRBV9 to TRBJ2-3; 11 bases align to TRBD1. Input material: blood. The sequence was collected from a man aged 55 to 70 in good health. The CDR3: CASSAGTGGGTDTQYF. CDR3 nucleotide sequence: TGTGCCAGCAGCGCCGGGACAGGGGGTGGTACAGATACGCAGTATTTT.